This TCR beta chain is drawn from a study of identifying expanded T cells in peripheral blood. General study points: Across healthy donors, higher total template counts meant significantly greater approximately two-week count variance.

This CDR3 has 15 residues. V lost 1 base, J lost 7 bases, and 18 bases lay in between. The V gene's germline CDR1 is SGHRS and CDR2 YFSETQ. As regards this clone: Its cognate antigen is unknown.

TCRdb's copy holds only in-frame clones and misses some; the assay was immunoSEQ multiplex PCR. Of some 76,000 clones listed, roughly 90% are singletons. The V and J genes are TRBV5-1 and TRBJ2-7, with no clear D. The receptor was isolated from a person between 18 and 75 years old in good health. Sequenced material: blood. CDR3 coding DNA: TGCGCCAGCAGCTTGCTTGGCAGAGGAGATTATGAGCAGTACTTC. It specifies CASSLLGRGDYEQYF.